This T cell receptor beta chain was sequenced in a study of radiation and T cells in renal cell carcinoma. The germline gives CDR1 MRHNA, CDR2 SNTAGT. The CDR3 is made up of 15 amino acids. The V end lost 3 bases, the J end lost 7 bases, and 17 bases lay between the germline ends. This sample's time point: blood 4 weeks post-SBRT, at nephrectomy. The treatment here: 15 Gy SBRT to primary tumor, nephrectomy 4 weeks later. Nephrectomy followed 15 Gy stereotactic body radiation by 4 weeks. Radiation-treated patients gave blood at baseline, week 2 and week 4. The patient's renal cell carcinoma had clear cell pathology. Only in-frame clones appear in the TCRdb table, and some are missing; sequencing was by immunoSEQ multiplex PCR. This sample has some 150,000 clones, with around 88% found just once.

The sequencing used blood, collected from a patient whose treatment included radiotherapy and nephrectomy. The chain employs TRBV6-4 and TRBJ2-3, with D possibly called TRBD1 or TRBD2 (6 bases each). The TCR was taken from a woman aged 50 to 60 with renal cell carcinoma. The CDR3 protein is CASSEFAGGENTQYF. CDR3 in DNA: TGTGCCAGCAGTGAATTTGCCGGGGGCGAGAATACGCAGTATTTT.